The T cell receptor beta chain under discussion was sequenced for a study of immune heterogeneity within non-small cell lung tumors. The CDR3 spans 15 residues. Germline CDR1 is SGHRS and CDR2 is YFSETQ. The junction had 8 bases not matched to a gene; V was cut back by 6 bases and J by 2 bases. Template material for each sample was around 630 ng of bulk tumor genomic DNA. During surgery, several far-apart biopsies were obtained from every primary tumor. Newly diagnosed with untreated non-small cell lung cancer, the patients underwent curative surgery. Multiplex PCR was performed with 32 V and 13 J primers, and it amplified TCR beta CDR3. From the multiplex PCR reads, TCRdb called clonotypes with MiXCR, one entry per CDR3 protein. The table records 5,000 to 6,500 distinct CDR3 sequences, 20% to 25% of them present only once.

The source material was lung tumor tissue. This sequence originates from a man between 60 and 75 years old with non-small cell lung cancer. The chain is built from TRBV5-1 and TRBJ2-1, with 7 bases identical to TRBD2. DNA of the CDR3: TGCGCCAGCACCCTCCAGCGGGGCCCCTACAATGAGCAGTTCTTC. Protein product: CASTLQRGPYNEQFF. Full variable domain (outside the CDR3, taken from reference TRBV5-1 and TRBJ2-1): KAGVTQTPRYLIKTRGQQVTLSCSPISGHRSVSWYQQTPGQGLQFLFEYFSETQRNKGNFPGRFSGRQFSNSRSEMNVSTLELGDSALYLCASTLQRGPYNEQFFGPGTRLTVL.